Each of the 20 T cell receptor beta chains below was sequenced from the same sample in a study of naive and memory T cell subsets. An equimolar mix of two oligonucleotides served as the beta constant-region primer for TRBC1 and TRBC2. TCRdb redid the calling of the UMI-ligation and nested PCR reads with MiXCR, one entry per CDR3 protein. The sample records 65,000 to 85,000 distinct CDR3 sequences, around 12% being singletons. The sample comprised central memory CD4+ T cells from blood. Receptor source: a human donor in good health.

This clonotype was observed a handful of times. V and J are TRBV5-8 and TRBJ1-5, with D possibly matching TRBD1 (6 bases). The CDR3 sequence is 15 residues long. Trimming left V 0 bases short and J 5 bases short, with 12 bases between. CDR1 SGHTS and CDR2 YDEGEE come from the germline V gene. The CDR3 sequence is CASSLEGGRDQPQHF. DNA for the CDR3: TGTGCCAGCAGCTTGGAGGGGGGTCGCGATCAGCCCCAGCATTTT.

Many counts were recorded for this clonotype. The V and J genes are TRBV19 and TRBJ2-2; 9 nucleotides match TRBD1. The CDR3 covers 14 residues. The germline CDR1 and CDR2 sequences are LNHDA and SQIVND (reference sequence). Trimming removed 5 bases from V and 4 bases from J; junction bases left unmatched: 2. In DNA, the CDR3 is TGTGCCAGTAGTGAGACAGGGGGCACCGGGGAGCTGTTTTTT. This translates into CASSETGGTGELFF.

This clonotype was counted only a few times. The chain links TRBV4-2 to TRBJ2-1; 10 bases map to TRBD2. V lost 0 bases, J lost 8 bases, and 13 bases stayed unmatched. The CDR3 spans 18 residues. Germline assignment: CDR1 LGHNA and CDR2 YNFKEQ. CDR3 in DNA: TGTGCCAGCAGCCAAGAACCCCCCGGGACTAGCGCTGGGGATGAGCAGTTCTTC. Translating gives CASSQEPPGTSAGDEQFF.

CDR3 nucleotide sequence: TGTGCCAGCAGTTTCGGGACAGGGAAATTTGGAGAGACCCAGTACTTC. It specifies CASSFGTGKFGETQYF. The genes are TRBV12-3 or TRBV12-4 and TRBJ2-5; TRBD1 aligns across 9 bases. This CDR3 region has 16 residues. J lost 4 bases, V lost 3 bases, and 9 bases had no gene match.

This clonotype was detected many times. This chain uses TRBV29-1 with TRBJ2-7; D is unresolved. The CDR3 sequence is 12 residues long. CDR1 and CDR2 from the germline V gene are SQVTM and ANQGSEA. V lost 4 bases, J lost 2 bases, and 9 bases lay in between. CDR3 sequence (DNA): TGCAGCGTTGGGGTACAGACCTACGAGCAGTACTTC. Its protein is CSVGVQTYEQYF.

This chain links TRBV7-3 with TRBJ2-1; D unclear. The ends were cut back, 1 base at V and 6 bases at J, with 10 bases in the middle. CDR1 and CDR2 from the germline V gene are SGHTA and FQGTGA. The CDR3 has 14 residues. The DNA of the CDR3 is TGTGCCAGCAGCTTAAGCTCCTTCGGCAATGAGCAGTTCTTC. Its translation: CASSLSSFGNEQFF.

In its sample, this clonotype was seen a few times. The rearrangement joins TRBV11-2 to TRBJ2-1, with 14 bases identical to TRBD2. CDR1 and CDR2 from the germline V gene are SGHAT and FQNNGV. This CDR3 has 20 residues. The J segment lost 6 bases and the V segment lost 6 bases, leaving 19 bases of the junction unmatched. This CDR3 reads CASSSLSFPGLAGVFNEQFF. DNA for the CDR3: TGTGCCAGCAGTTCTTTATCCTTTCCGGGACTAGCGGGAGTTTTCAATGAGCAGTTCTTC.

This clonotype was picked up many times. The J gene is TRBJ2-3, the V gene TRBV2; 7 bases agree with TRBD1. The CDR3 sequence is 14 residues long. V lost 7 bases and J lost 3; bases outside the gene matches: 7. Germline V CDR1 and CDR2: SNHLY, FYNNEI. CDR3 protein: CASNRGQATDTQYF. The DNA of the CDR3 is TGTGCCAGCAACAGAGGACAGGCAACAGATACGCAGTATTTT.

The rearrangement links TRBV28 to TRBJ2-7; D possibly corresponds to TRBD2 (5 bases). The length of the CDR3 is 13 residues. Germline-derived CDR1 and CDR2 are MDHEN and SYDVKM. V lost 4 bases and J lost 2, with 9 bases in between. CDR3 sequence (DNA): TGTGCCAGCAGTTCGGCCGGGACCTACGAGCAGTACTTC. Its translation is CASSSAGTYEQYF.

This clonotype was picked up many times. The chain has TRBV20-1 and TRBJ2-4; 9 bases fit TRBD1. CDR1 and CDR2 from the germline V gene are DFQATT and SNEGSKA (reference sequence). J lost 2 bases, V lost 6 bases, and 5 bases had no gene match. This CDR3 region has 14 residues. CDR3 residues: CSAGTGLSKNIQYF. The DNA of the CDR3 is TGCAGTGCCGGGACAGGGCTATCCAAAAACATTCAGTACTTC.

This clonotype was recorded many times. This chain connects TRBV12-5 to TRBJ2-1, with 9 bases that match TRBD1. There are 15 residues in the CDR3. Germline V gene lookup returns CDR1 LGHNT and CDR2 FRNRAP. After removal of 7 bases from V and 4 bases from J, the junction contained 8 bases not matched to a gene. The CDR3 region is CASDRGTGSYNEQFF. The CDR3 nucleotides are TGTGCTAGTGACCGAGGGACAGGGTCGTACAATGAGCAGTTCTTC. The variable domain in full, with the rest retrieved from reference TRBV12-5 and TRBJ2-1, is DARVTQTPRHKVTEMGQEVTMRCQPILGHNTVFWYRQTMMQGLELLAYFRNRAPLDDSGMPKDRFSAEMPDATLATLKIQPSEPRDSAVYFCASDRGTGSYNEQFFGPGTRLTVL.

This clonotype came up a few times. The chain has TRBV7-2 and TRBJ2-3, with 7 bases that match TRBD2. CDR3 size: 15 residues. CDR1 is SGHTA and CDR2 is FQGNSA in the germline V gene. The junction had 3 bases not matched to a gene; V was cut back by 3 bases and J by 0 bases. CDR3 nucleotide sequence: TGTGCCAGCAGCTTTAGCGGGTCTAGCACAGATACGCAGTATTTT. It specifies CASSFSGSSTDTQYF.

This clonotype was found a few times. The chain uses TRBV18 and TRBJ1-3, with 8 bases lining up with TRBD1. The CDR3 is made up of 14 amino acids. Germline V gene lookup returns CDR1 KGHSH and CDR2 LQKENI. Germline trimming cut 8 bases from V and 0 bases from J; bases unmatched to any gene: 3. In DNA, the CDR3 is TGTGCCAGCCGACAGGGGAACTCTGGAAACACCATATATTTT. The encoded protein is CASRQGNSGNTIYF.

This clonotype has at least ten counts. V usage is TRBV20-1 and J usage is TRBJ2-3; 13 positions agree with TRBD2. Germline CDR1 and CDR2: DFQATT and SNEGSKA (reference sequence). With 4 bases clipped from V and 2 bases from J, the junction kept 6 bases outside the gene matches. The CDR3 extends over 16 amino acids. CDR3 bases: TGCAGTGCTACCCCGGGACTAGCGGGAATCACAGATACGCAGTATTTT. Its protein is CSATPGLAGITDTQYF.

This clonotype has only a few counts. The V gene is TRBV27, the J gene TRBJ2-3; D unresolved. This CDR3 comprises 9 residues. The V end was cut by 11 bases, the J end by 6 bases, with 6 bases between. Germline V CDR1 and CDR2: MNHEY, SMNVEV (reference sequence). CDR3 protein: CAPPDTQYF. The CDR3 coding sequence is TGTGCCCCGCCGGATACGCAGTATTTT.

The chain couples TRBV27 to TRBJ1-2, with D perhaps matching TRBD1 (6 bases). V was cut by 5 bases and J by 4 bases, with 14 bases left in between. The V gene's germline CDR1 is MNHEY and CDR2 SMNVEV (reference sequence). The CDR3 consists of 14 residues. The CDR3 sequence: CASSLGRGAYGYTF. In DNA form, the CDR3 reads TGTGCCAGCAGTCTGGGCAGGGGTGCCTATGGCTACACCTTC.

J is TRBJ2-4 and V is TRBV7-2; maybe TRBD1 (5 bases). The CDR3 runs to 14 residues. Per germline, CDR1 SGHTA and CDR2 FQGNSA. V was pared by 4 bases and J by 1 base, with 8 bases between. The CDR3 spells CASSSTAAKNIQYF. The CDR3 DNA is TGTGCCAGCAGCTCGACAGCTGCCAAAAACATTCAGTACTTC.

This clonotype was seen a few times. The chain is built from TRBV5-1 and TRBJ2-3; D may be TRBD1 (6 bases). Per germline, CDR1 SGHRS and CDR2 YFSETQ. The CDR3 is 16 amino acids. Trimming cost V 0 bases and J 1 base, with 12 bases left between them. CDR3 in DNA: TGCGCCAGCAGCTTGGAGGGCAGGGGAGGCACAGATACGCAGTATTTT. It is translated as CASSLEGRGGTDTQYF.

The chain combines TRBV28 with TRBJ1-5; D is perhaps TRBD1 (5 bases). Germline assignment: CDR1 MDHEN and CDR2 SYDVKM. The CDR3 has 14 amino acids. Trimming stripped 3 bases from V and 4 bases from J, with 10 bases between. The CDR3 bases are TGTGCCAGCAGTTTGGGGGGACGGAATCAGCCCCAGCATTTT. Protein product: CASSLGGRNQPQHF.

This clonotype was seen a single time. The chain is built from TRBV18 and TRBJ1-5; no clear D gene. Germline CDR1 KGHSH, CDR2 LQKENI. The germline V and J ends were trimmed by 5 bases and 6 bases, with 14 bases remaining between them. CDR3 length equals 14 residues. Here the CDR3 DNA reads TGTGCCAGCTCATACTCGGGCGAAAGTCAGCCCCAGCATTTT. It is translated as CASSYSGESQPQHF.